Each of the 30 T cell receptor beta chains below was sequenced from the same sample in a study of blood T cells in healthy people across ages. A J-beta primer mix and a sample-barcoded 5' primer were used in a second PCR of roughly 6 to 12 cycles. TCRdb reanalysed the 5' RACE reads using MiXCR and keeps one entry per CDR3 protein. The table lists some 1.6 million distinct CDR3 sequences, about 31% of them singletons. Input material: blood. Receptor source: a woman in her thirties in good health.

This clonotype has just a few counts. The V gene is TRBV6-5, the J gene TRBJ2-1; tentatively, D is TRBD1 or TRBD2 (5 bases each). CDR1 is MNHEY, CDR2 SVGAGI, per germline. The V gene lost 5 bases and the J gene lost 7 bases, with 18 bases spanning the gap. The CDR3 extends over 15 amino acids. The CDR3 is CASSRGPGLGNEQFF. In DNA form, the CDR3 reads TGTGCCAGCAGTAGGGGCCCGGGGCTAGGTAATGAGCAGTTCTTC.

As DNA, the CDR3 is TGTGCCAGCAGCACTACTAGCGGGAGGGCCCACAATGAGCAGTTCTTC. Protein product: CASSTTSGRAHNEQFF. J is TRBJ2-1 and V is TRBV7-6; TRBD2 matches 13 bases. The CDR3 is made up of 16 amino acids. Germline V gene data show CDR1 as SGHVS and CDR2 as FNYEAQ. After removal of 5 bases from V and 5 bases from J, the junction contained 6 bases not matched to a gene.

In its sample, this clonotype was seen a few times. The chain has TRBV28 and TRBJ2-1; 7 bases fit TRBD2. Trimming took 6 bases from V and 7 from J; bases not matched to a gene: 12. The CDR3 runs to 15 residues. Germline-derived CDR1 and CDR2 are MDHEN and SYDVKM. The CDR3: CASSWTGLEKNEQFF. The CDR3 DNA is TGTGCCAGCAGCTGGACTGGACTAGAAAAGAATGAGCAGTTCTTC.

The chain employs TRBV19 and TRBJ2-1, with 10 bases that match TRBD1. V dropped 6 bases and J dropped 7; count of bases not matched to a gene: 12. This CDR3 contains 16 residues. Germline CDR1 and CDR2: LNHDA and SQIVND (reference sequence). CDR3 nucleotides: TGTGCCAGTAGCACCGGGACAGGGGTTTTTGTTAATGAGCAGTTCTTC. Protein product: CASSTGTGVFVNEQFF.

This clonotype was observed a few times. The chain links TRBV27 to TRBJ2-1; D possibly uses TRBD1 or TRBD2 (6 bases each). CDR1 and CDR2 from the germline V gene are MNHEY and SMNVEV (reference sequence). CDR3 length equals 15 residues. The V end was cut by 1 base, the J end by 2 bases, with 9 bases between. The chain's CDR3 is CASSLWGAPYNEQFF. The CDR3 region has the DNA TGTGCCAGCAGTTTATGGGGGGCTCCCTACAATGAGCAGTTCTTC.

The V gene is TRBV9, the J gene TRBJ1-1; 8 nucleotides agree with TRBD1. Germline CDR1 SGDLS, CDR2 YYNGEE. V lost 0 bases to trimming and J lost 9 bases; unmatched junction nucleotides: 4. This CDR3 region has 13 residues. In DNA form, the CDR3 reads TGTGCCAGCAGCGTAGCGGACAGGGAAAAAGCTTTCTTT. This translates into CASSVADREKAFF.

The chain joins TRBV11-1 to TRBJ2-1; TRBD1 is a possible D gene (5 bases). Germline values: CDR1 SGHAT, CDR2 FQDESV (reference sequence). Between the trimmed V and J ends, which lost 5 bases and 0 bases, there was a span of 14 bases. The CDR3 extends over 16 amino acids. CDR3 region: CASSPQGLSSYNEQFF. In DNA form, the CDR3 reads TGTGCCAGCAGCCCCCAGGGATTAAGCTCCTACAATGAGCAGTTCTTC.

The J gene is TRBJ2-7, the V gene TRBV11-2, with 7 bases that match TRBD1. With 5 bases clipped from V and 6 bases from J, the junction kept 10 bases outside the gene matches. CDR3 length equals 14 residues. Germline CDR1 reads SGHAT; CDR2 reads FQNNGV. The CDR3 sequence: CASSLRVSGGEQYF. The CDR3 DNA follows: TGTGCCAGCAGCCTACGGGTTTCAGGGGGCGAGCAGTACTTC.

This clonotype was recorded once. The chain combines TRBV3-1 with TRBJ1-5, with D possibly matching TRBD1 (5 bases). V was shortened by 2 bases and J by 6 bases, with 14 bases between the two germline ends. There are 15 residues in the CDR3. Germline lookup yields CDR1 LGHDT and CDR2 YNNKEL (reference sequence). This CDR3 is CASSQRGREGQPQHF. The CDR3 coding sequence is TGTGCCAGCAGCCAACGGGGCAGGGAAGGTCAGCCCCAGCATTTT.

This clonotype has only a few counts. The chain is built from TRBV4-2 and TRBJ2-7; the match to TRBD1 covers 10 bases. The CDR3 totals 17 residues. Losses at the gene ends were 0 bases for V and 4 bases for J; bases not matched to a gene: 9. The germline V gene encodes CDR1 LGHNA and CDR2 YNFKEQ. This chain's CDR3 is CASSQEWTGTGEYEQYF. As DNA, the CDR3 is TGTGCCAGCAGCCAAGAATGGACCGGGACAGGGGAGTACGAGCAGTACTTC.

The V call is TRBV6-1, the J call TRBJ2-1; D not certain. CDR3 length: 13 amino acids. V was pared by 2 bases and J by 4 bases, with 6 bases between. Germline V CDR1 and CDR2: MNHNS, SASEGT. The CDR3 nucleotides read TGTGCCAGCAGTGAATATCTTTACAATGAGCAGTTCTTC. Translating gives CASSEYLYNEQFF.

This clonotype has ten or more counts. Written as DNA, the CDR3 is TGTGCCAGCAGTTTTCAGGTCGTGGAGACCCAGTACTTC. This translates into CASSFQVVETQYF. The J gene is TRBJ2-5, the V gene TRBV12-3 or TRBV12-4; no reliable D call. V lost 3 bases to trimming and J lost 5 bases, with 10 bases between them. The CDR3 totals 13 residues.

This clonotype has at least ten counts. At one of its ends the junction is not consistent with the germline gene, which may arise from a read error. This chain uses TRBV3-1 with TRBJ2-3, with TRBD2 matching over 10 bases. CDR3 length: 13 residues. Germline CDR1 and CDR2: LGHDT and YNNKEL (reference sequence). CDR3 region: CASSHGLADMQYF. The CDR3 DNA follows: TGTGCCAGCAGCCACGGACTAGCGGATATGCAGTATTTT.

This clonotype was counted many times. The CDR3 spells CSARGGTEAFF. The CDR3 DNA reads TGCAGTGCTAGGGGAGGCACTGAAGCTTTCTTT. V is TRBV20-1 and J is TRBJ1-1, with no clear D. Trimming stripped 3 bases from V and 4 bases from J, with 6 bases between. Per germline, CDR1 DFQATT and CDR2 SNEGSKA (reference sequence). This CDR3 spans 11 amino acids.

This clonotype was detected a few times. For the CDR3, the DNA is TGTGCCAGCAGTCATCTAGCGCAAGAGCAGTTCTTC. This gives the protein CASSHLAQEQFF. The V call is TRBV12-3 or TRBV12-4, the J call TRBJ2-1, with TRBD2 as a possible D gene (6 bases). The CDR3 contains 12 residues. V was trimmed by 5 bases and J by 10 bases, leaving 12 bases between them.

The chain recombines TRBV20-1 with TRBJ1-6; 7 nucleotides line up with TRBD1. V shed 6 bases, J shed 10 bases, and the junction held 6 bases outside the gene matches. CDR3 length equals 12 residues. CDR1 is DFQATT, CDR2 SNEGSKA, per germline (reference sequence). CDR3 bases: TGCAGTGCCAGACAGGGCCAGTCACCCCTCCACTTT. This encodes CSARQGQSPLHF.

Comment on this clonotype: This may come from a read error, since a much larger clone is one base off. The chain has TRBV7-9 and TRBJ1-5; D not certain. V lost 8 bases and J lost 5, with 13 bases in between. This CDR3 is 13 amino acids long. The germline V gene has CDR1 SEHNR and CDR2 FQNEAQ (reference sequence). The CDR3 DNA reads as TGTGCCAGCGGTCCCGACGGGGATCAGCCCCAGCATTTT. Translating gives CASGPDGDQPQHF. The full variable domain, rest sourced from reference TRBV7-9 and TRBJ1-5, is DTGVSQNPRHKITKRGQNVTFRCDPISEHNRLYWYRQTLGQGPEFLTYFQNEAQLEKSRLLSDRFSAERPKGSFSTLEIQRTEQGDSAMYLCASGPDGDQPQHFGDGTRLSIL.

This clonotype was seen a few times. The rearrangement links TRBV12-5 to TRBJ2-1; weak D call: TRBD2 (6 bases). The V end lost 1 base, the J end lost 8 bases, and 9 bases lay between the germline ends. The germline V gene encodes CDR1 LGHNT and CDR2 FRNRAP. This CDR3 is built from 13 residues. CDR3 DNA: TGTGCTAGTGGTTTGGGACAGCGGGATGAGCAGTTCTTC. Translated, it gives CASGLGQRDEQFF.

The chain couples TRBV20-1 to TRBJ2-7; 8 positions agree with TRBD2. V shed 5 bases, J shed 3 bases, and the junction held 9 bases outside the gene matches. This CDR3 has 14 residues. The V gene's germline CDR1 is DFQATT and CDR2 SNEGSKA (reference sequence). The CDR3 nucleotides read TGCAGTGCTCCACTAGCGGAAAAATACTACGAGCAGTACTTC. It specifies CSAPLAEKYYEQYF.

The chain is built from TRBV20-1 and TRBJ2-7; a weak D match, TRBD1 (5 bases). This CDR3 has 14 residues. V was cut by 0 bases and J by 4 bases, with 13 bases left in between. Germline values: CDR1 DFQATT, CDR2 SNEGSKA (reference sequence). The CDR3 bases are TGCAGTGCTAGAGATCTTCAGGGCGGTTACGAGCAGTACTTC. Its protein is CSARDLQGGYEQYF.

CDR3 sequence: CAISQAPGPNQPQHF. The CDR3 DNA reads as TGTGCCATCAGTCAAGCACCGGGACCAAATCAGCCCCAGCATTTT. The J gene is TRBJ1-5, the V gene TRBV10-3; a possible D gene is TRBD1 (5 bases). Germline loops: CDR1 ENHRY, CDR2 SYGVKD. The CDR3 length is 15 residues. V was shortened by 5 bases and J by 4 bases, with 15 bases between the two germline ends.

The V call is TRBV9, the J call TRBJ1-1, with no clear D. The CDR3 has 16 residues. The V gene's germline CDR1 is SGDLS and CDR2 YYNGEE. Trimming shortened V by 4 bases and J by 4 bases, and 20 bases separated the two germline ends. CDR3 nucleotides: TGTGCCAGCAGCCCCCAAGTCGGACTCAGAGGCACTGAAGCTTTCTTT. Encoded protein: CASSPQVGLRGTEAFF.

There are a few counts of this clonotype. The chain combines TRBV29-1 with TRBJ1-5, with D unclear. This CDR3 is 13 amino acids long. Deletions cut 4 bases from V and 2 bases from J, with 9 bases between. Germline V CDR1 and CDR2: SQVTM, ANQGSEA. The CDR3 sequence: CSVGPGGNQPQHF. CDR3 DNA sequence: TGCAGCGTTGGCCCGGGTGGCAATCAGCCCCAGCATTTT.

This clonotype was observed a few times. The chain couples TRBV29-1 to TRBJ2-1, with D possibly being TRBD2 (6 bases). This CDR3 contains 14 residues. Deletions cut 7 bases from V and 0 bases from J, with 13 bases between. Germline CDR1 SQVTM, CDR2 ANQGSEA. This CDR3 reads CSALGRDSYNEQFF. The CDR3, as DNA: TGCAGCGCCTTGGGGCGGGACTCCTACAATGAGCAGTTCTTC.

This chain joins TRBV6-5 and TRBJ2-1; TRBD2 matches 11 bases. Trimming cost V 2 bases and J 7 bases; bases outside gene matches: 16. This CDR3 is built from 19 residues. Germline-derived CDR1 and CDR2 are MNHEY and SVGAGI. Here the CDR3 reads CASSYGLGLAGGSGNEQFF. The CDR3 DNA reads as TGTGCCAGCAGTTACGGATTGGGCCTAGCGGGAGGATCAGGGAATGAGCAGTTCTTC.

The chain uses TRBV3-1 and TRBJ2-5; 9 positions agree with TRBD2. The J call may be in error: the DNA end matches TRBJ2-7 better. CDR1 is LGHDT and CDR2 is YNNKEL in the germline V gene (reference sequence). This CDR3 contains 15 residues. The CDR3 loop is CASSQVTSGRGEQYF. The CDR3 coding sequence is TGTGCCAGCAGCCAAGTGACTAGCGGACGCGGCGAGCAGTACTTC.

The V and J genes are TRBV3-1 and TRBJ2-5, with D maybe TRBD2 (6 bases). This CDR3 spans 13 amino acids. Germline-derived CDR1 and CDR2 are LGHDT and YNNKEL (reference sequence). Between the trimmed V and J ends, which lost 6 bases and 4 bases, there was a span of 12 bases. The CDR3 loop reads CASSHGTPETQYF. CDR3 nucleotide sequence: TGTGCCAGCAGTCACGGGACTCCAGAGACCCAGTACTTC.

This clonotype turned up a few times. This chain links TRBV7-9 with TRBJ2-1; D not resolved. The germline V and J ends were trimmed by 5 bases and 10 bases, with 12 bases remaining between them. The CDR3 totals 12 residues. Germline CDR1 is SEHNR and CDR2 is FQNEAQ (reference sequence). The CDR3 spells CASSAGPTEQFF. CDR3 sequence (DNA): TGTGCCAGCAGCGCCGGCCCTACCGAGCAGTTCTTC.

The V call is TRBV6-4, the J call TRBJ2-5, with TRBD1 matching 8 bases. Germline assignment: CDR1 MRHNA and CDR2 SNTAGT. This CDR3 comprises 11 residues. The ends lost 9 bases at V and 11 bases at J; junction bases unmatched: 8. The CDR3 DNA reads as TGTGCCAGTCGACAGGGGAAGGAGCAGTACTTC. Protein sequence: CASRQGKEQYF.

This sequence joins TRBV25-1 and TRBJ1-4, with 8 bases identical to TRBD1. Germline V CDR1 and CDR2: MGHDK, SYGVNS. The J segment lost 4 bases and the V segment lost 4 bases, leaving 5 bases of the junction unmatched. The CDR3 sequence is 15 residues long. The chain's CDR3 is CASSGNRGGNEKLFF. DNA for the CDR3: TGTGCCAGCAGTGGAAACAGGGGGGGTAATGAAAAACTGTTTTTT.